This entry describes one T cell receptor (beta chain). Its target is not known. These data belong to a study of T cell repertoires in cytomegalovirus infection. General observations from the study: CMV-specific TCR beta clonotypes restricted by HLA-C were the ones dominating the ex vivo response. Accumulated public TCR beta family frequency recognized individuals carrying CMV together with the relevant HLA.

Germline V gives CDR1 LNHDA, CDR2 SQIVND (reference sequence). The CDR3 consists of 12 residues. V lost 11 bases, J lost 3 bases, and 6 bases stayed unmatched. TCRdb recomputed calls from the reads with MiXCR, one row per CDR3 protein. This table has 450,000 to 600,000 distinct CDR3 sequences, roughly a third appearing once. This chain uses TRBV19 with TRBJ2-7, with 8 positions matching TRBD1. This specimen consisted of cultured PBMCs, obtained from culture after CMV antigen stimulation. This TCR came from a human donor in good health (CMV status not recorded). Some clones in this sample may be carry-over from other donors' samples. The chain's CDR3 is CAGGTGRYEQYF. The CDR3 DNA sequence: TGTGCCGGTGGGACAGGCCGCTACGAGCAGTACTTC.